Listed here are 29 T cell receptor beta chains from one sample, sequenced in a study of T cells in Graves' hyperthyroidism and ophthalmopathy. Regions amplified from RNA transcripts were the TCR beta CDR3 regions. When the TCR CDR3 underwent first-round RT-PCR, the HTBI primer set was used. One entry per CDR3 protein results from TCRdb running MiXCR on the multiplex PCR reads. The sample holds some 360,000 distinct CDR3 sequences; around 13% are singletons and the top ten take 11%. Sequencing was done on a sample of blood. Receptors originate from a woman in her sixties with Graves' hyperthyroidism.

This clonotype was observed many times. The J gene is TRBJ2-5, the V gene TRBV28; D remains ambiguous. Germline V gene lookup returns CDR1 MDHEN and CDR2 SYDVKM. Trimming removed 1 base at V and 3 bases at J, with 6 bases between. CDR3 length equals 13 residues. As DNA, the CDR3 is TGTGCCAGCAGTTTATTGACCGAAGAGACCCAGTACTTC. It encodes CASSLLTEETQYF.

V usage is TRBV19 and J usage is TRBJ2-2; D not resolved. There are 13 residues in the CDR3. Deletions cut 6 bases from V and 1 base from J, with 6 bases between. Germline CDR1 LNHDA, CDR2 SQIVND (reference sequence). For the CDR3, the DNA is TGTGCCAGTAGGTGGCTGAACACCGGGGAGCTGTTTTTT. Translating gives CASRWLNTGELFF.

This clonotype was counted many times. The rearrangement joins TRBV6-2 or TRBV6-3 to TRBJ1-2; 7 nucleotides agree with TRBD1. Looked up from germline, CDR1 is MNHEY and CDR2 is SVGEGT. The CDR3 is 12 amino acids. V lost 7 bases to trimming and J lost 6 bases; unmatched junction nucleotides: 5. CDR3 in amino acids: CASKDRDDGYTF. In DNA form, the CDR3 reads TGTGCCAGCAAAGACAGGGACGATGGCTACACCTTC.

The sample holds many counts of this clonotype. This chain joins TRBV20-1 and TRBJ2-1; D possibly corresponds to TRBD2 (8 bases). The germline V gene encodes CDR1 DFQATT and CDR2 SNEGSKA (reference sequence). There are 14 residues in the CDR3. The ends were cut back, 3 bases at V and 8 bases at J, with 17 bases in the middle. In DNA, the CDR3 is TGCAGTGCTAGGGCCCCGGGAGGGGGCGATGAGCAGTTCTTC. Its translation is CSARAPGGGDEQFF.

The CDR3 sequence: CASSPPAWTSERTYEQYF. For the CDR3, the DNA is TGCGCCAGCAGCCCACCTGCCTGGACTAGCGAAAGAACCTACGAGCAGTACTTC. This chain uses TRBV4-1 with TRBJ2-7, with 9 bases matching TRBD2. Per germline, CDR1 MGHRA and CDR2 YSYEKL. J was trimmed by 2 bases and V by 4 bases; bases with no gene match: 15. This CDR3 has 18 amino acids.

This clonotype was recorded many times. Sequence at one end of the junction differs from germline and may be a read error. The chain has TRBV3-1 and TRBJ2-3, with unresolved D. The CDR3 is 15 amino acids. Germline-derived CDR1 and CDR2 are LGHDT and YNNKEL (reference sequence). The CDR3 here is CASSQGPSGTDTQYF. DNA of the CDR3: TGTGCCAGCAGCCAAGGCCCATCCGGCACGGATACGCAGTATTTT.

The CDR3 DNA reads as TGTGCCAGCAGTTACCGACAGGGCGCTGGAAACACCATATATTTT. Encoded protein: CASSYRQGAGNTIYF. The chain couples TRBV6-5 to TRBJ1-3; TRBD1 agrees at 7 bases. This CDR3 is built from 15 residues. The V gene's germline CDR1 is MNHEY and CDR2 SVGAGI. With 2 bases clipped from V and 2 bases from J, the junction kept 3 bases outside the gene matches.

This clonotype was detected ten times or more. This chain joins TRBV4-1 and TRBJ2-7, with D tentatively TRBD1 (5 bases). Germline V gene data show CDR1 as MGHRA and CDR2 as YSYEKL. Trimming removed 0 bases at V and 0 bases at J, with 12 bases between. The CDR3 extends over 16 amino acids. The CDR3 DNA follows: TGCGCCAGCAGCCAAGAGCCAGGGCCGGCCTCCTACGAGCAGTACTTC. Protein sequence: CASSQEPGPASYEQYF.

This clonotype was counted ten times or more. The rearrangement uses TRBV12-3 or TRBV12-4 and TRBJ2-5, with no clear D. The CDR3 extends over 12 amino acids. V lost 7 bases and J 7 bases, leaving 13 bases between the germline ends. The DNA of the CDR3 is TGTGCCAGCACTGACCTCATGGGGACCCAGTACTTC. This sequence encodes CASTDLMGTQYF.

This clonotype was seen repeatedly, ten times or more. The rearrangement links TRBV10-1 to TRBJ1-2, with D perhaps TRBD1 (6 bases). Trimming pared 0 bases from V and 4 bases from J, leaving 9 bases between. The CDR3 extends over 14 amino acids. Germline values: CDR1 WNHNN, CDR2 SYGVQD (reference sequence). In nucleotides, the CDR3 is TGCGCCAGCAGTGAGTCGGACAGTCCCTATGGCTACACCTTC. It translates to CASSESDSPYGYTF.

Of note for this clonotype: A junction boundary mismatches the germline segment, possibly from a read error. The CDR3 loop reads CASSPGQLLEQDF. DNA for the CDR3: TGTGCCAGCTCACCCGGACAGCTACTCGAGCAGGACTTC. The chain has TRBV18 and TRBJ2-7; D might be TRBD1 (6 bases). The CDR3 sequence is 13 residues long. Germline V gene data show CDR1 as KGHSH and CDR2 as LQKENI.

In this sample, this clonotype turned up many times. This rearrangement joins TRBV6-2 or TRBV6-3 to TRBJ2-7, with TRBD2 matching over 12 bases. The germline gives CDR1 MNHEY, CDR2 SVGEGT. Losses at the gene ends were 2 bases for V and 7 bases for J; bases not matched to a gene: 9. The CDR3 runs to 16 residues. The CDR3 is CASSYPPSGRAGEQYF. The CDR3 DNA is TGTGCCAGCAGTTACCCCCCTAGCGGGAGGGCCGGAGAGCAGTACTTC.

This rearrangement joins TRBV3-1 to TRBJ2-1; no reliable D call. The CDR3 loop spans 15 amino acids. Germline V gives CDR1 LGHDT, CDR2 YNNKEL (reference sequence). Trimming removed 2 bases at V and 15 bases at J, with 23 bases between. The CDR3 sequence: CASSQQSRLGARRFF. DNA of the CDR3: TGTGCCAGCAGCCAACAAAGCCGCCTCGGAGCCCGCAGGTTCTTC.

This clonotype occurred many times. V and J are TRBV2 and TRBJ2-7; 10 nucleotides agree with TRBD2. With 6 bases clipped from V and 3 bases from J, the junction kept 26 bases outside the gene matches. CDR1 SNHLY and CDR2 FYNNEI come from the germline V gene. This CDR3 is built from 21 residues. This chain's CDR3 is CASSPTRAPKLAGALLYEQYF. In DNA, the CDR3 is TGTGCCAGCAGCCCGACAAGGGCCCCCAAGCTAGCGGGAGCCCTCCTCTACGAGCAGTACTTC.

The chain is built from TRBV29-1 and TRBJ2-1; no clear D gene. The J call may be faulty, since TRBJ2-7 better matches the DNA end. CDR3 length: 11 residues. CDR1 is SQVTM and CDR2 is ANQGSEA in the germline V gene. CDR3 bases: TGCAGCGTTGATAAATACAATGAGCAGTACTTC. Amino acids: CSVDKYNEQYF.

This clonotype turned up a few times. V usage is TRBV4-1 and J usage is TRBJ2-5; 15 bases are shared with TRBD2. This CDR3 spans 19 amino acids. V lost 3 bases to trimming and J lost 1 base; unmatched junction nucleotides: 9. The germline CDR1 and CDR2 sequences are MGHRA and YSYEKL. The CDR3 loop is CASSHPGLAGGPSQETQYF. DNA of the CDR3: TGCGCCAGCAGCCACCCGGGACTAGCGGGAGGTCCCTCCCAAGAGACCCAGTACTTC.

This clonotype has at least ten counts. This chain connects TRBV6-1 to TRBJ1-1; D possibly corresponds to TRBD1 (6 bases). This CDR3 region has 15 residues. The V gene's germline CDR1 is MNHNS and CDR2 SASEGT. Trimming took off 5 bases at V and 8 bases at J, with 21 bases between the two ends. CDR3 loop: CASSWAPGQSSEAFF. The DNA of the CDR3 is TGTGCCAGCAGTTGGGCACCTGGACAGAGTTCAGAAGCTTTCTTT.

The table lists this clonotype with many counts. The V and J genes are TRBV5-1 and TRBJ2-1, with 9 bases aligning to TRBD1. The CDR3 is made up of 14 amino acids. CDR1 and CDR2 from the germline V gene are SGHRS and YFSETQ. J was trimmed by 8 bases and V by 4 bases; bases with no gene match: 7. The CDR3 DNA follows: TGCGCCAGCAGCCGTGACAGGGGGGAGGATGAGCAGTTCTTC. This sequence encodes CASSRDRGEDEQFF.

The V gene is TRBV4-1, the J gene TRBJ1-1; 10 bases agree with TRBD1. After removal of 4 bases from V and 1 base from J, the junction contained 9 bases not matched to a gene. This CDR3 is built from 17 residues. The germline V gene encodes CDR1 MGHRA and CDR2 YSYEKL. CDR3 DNA sequence: TGCGCCAGCAGCCCGCAAGAGACAGGGGGCGGGAACACTGAAGCTTTCTTT. This gives the protein CASSPQETGGGNTEAFF.

This clonotype was observed a handful of times. This rearrangement joins TRBV19 to TRBJ1-1, with D perhaps TRBD1 (5 bases). The CDR3 covers 15 residues. V was trimmed by 5 bases and J by 4 bases, leaving 17 bases between them. CDR1 is LNHDA and CDR2 is SQIVND in the germline V gene (reference sequence). CDR3 protein: CASSPRTPRTTEAFF. The CDR3 DNA reads as TGTGCCAGTAGTCCCCGGACACCACGGACCACTGAAGCTTTCTTT.

This clonotype was seen repeatedly, ten times or more. The chain recombines TRBV5-8 with TRBJ1-5; D may be TRBD1 (6 bases). Germline CDR1 and CDR2: SGHTS and YDEGEE. V was pared by 4 bases and J by 7 bases, with 15 bases between. This CDR3 comprises 14 residues. DNA for the CDR3: TGTGCCAGCAGCACTACGTCAGGGGTCCAGCCCCAGCATTTT. This translates into CASSTTSGVQPQHF.

There are many counts of this clonotype. The chain carries TRBV10-3 and TRBJ1-2; tentative D call: TRBD1 (6 bases). V lost 0 bases to trimming and J lost 4 bases, with 18 bases between them. Germline assignment: CDR1 ENHRY and CDR2 SYGVKD. The CDR3 is 17 residues long. The CDR3 reads CAISESVRAGDPYGYTF. In DNA form, the CDR3 reads TGTGCCATCAGTGAGTCGGTCAGGGCAGGGGATCCCTATGGCTACACCTTC.

This clonotype came up many times. This rearrangement joins TRBV5-5 to TRBJ2-3; the D is unclear. Germline V lookup: CDR1 SGHKS, CDR2 YYEKEE (reference sequence). This CDR3 comprises 16 residues. Trimming stripped 2 bases from V and 5 bases from J, with 18 bases between. The CDR3 spells CASSFRAGAYGDTQYF. In DNA form, the CDR3 reads TGTGCCAGCAGCTTCCGGGCCGGAGCCTATGGAGATACGCAGTATTTT.

Ten or more counts support this clonotype. At one boundary the junction diverges from the germline segment, which might be a read error. The chain employs TRBV6-5 and TRBJ2-7, with 10 bases that match TRBD2. Per the germline V gene, CDR1 is MNHEY and CDR2 is SVGAGI. This CDR3 has 15 residues. Here the CDR3 DNA reads TGTGCCAGCAGGTACTCTAGCGGGAGCTCCTACGAGCAGTACTTC. This gives the protein CASRYSSGSSYEQYF.

This clonotype turned up a few times. This chain links TRBV20-1 with TRBJ2-3, with TRBD2 identical over 11 bases. Germline loops: CDR1 DFQATT, CDR2 SNEGSKA (reference sequence). With V trimmed by 4 bases and J by 4 bases, 4 bases remained unmatched. CDR3 length: 14 amino acids. The CDR3 region is CSANSGRGSDTQYF. Written as DNA, the CDR3 is TGCAGTGCTAATAGCGGGAGGGGGTCAGATACGCAGTATTTT.

This clonotype was found many times. J is TRBJ1-5 and V is TRBV5-8, with 9 nucleotides matching TRBD1. J was trimmed by 0 bases and V by 4 bases; bases with no gene match: 5. Germline V gene sequence: CDR1 SGHTS, CDR2 YDEGEE. CDR3 length: 16 amino acids. The CDR3 coding sequence is TGTGCCAGCAGCACGGGACAGGGACATAGCAATCAGCCCCAGCATTTT. It is translated as CASSTGQGHSNQPQHF.

At least ten counts were recorded for this clonotype. The rearrangement links TRBV19 to TRBJ2-1, with D maybe TRBD2 (7 bases). Per germline, CDR1 LNHDA and CDR2 SQIVND (reference sequence). V was clipped by 5 bases and J by 10 bases, with 24 bases between them. The CDR3 spans 16 residues. CDR3 coding DNA: TGTGCCAGTAGTTCCCCTCGGGACATTCGGCGGGGGGAGCAGTTCTTC. It is translated as CASSSPRDIRRGEQFF.

This clonotype was picked up one time. The chain recombines TRBV12-5 with TRBJ1-2, with D perhaps TRBD1 (6 bases). The V end lost 5 bases, the J end lost 5 bases, and 27 bases lay between the germline ends. CDR3 length: 18 residues. CDR1 and CDR2 (germline): LGHNT, FRNRAP. This CDR3 reads CASGPGGGNLAGWYGYTF. As DNA, the CDR3 is TGTGCTAGTGGTCCCGGGGGGGGCAACCTTGCAGGGTGGTATGGCTACACCTTC.

This clonotype showed up many times. The chain is built from TRBV11-2 and TRBJ1-2, with D unresolved. CDR3 length: 13 residues. The germline V and J ends were trimmed by 1 base and 3 bases, with 6 bases remaining between them. Germline V CDR1 and CDR2: SGHAT, FQNNGV. The CDR3 spells CASSLGADYGYTF. The DNA for the CDR3 is TGTGCCAGCAGCTTAGGGGCAGACTATGGCTACACCTTC.